The entry below describes one TCR beta chain. These data originate in a study of OX40 agonist ivuxolimab in advanced cancers. Whole-study context: The dose-escalation group included hepatocellular carcinoma, melanoma, renal cell carcinoma and head and neck cancer.

The table came from immunoSEQ multiplex PCR; TCRdb's copy has only in-frame clones and leaves some out. The sample has roughly 80,000 clones; approximately 93% are singletons. Trimming shortened V by 6 bases and J by 4 bases, and 15 bases separated the two germline ends. This CDR3 comprises 14 residues. In germline, CDR1 is MNHEY, CDR2 SMNVEV (reference sequence). The material was CD4+ or CD8+ T cells sorted from blood, obtained in a trial of the OX40 agonist ivuxolimab. This receptor was identified in an adult with an advanced solid tumor such as melanoma, head and neck, liver or kidney cancer. The chain uses TRBV27 and TRBJ1-2; D uncertain. The CDR3 nucleotides are TGTGCCAGCAGCAAAGCCCCAGCGCCCTATGGCTACACCTTC. Translating it yields CASSKAPAPYGYTF.